This TCR beta chain was captured by sequencing in a study of regulatory T cells in long-lasting Graves disease. Time point indicated: newly diagnosed GD, antithyroid drugs for less than 3 months. The TCR library was prepared using RNA isolated from PBMCs. This clonotype was found many times. The germline gives CDR1 MNHEY, CDR2 SMNVEV (reference sequence). Unmatched junction bases numbered 9, after V lost 6 bases and J lost 4 bases. The CDR3 covers 15 residues. To make TCR beta libraries, researchers used iRepertoire HTBI primers and Arm-PCR of CDR3 regions. TCRdb used MiXCR to reprocess the multiplex PCR reads, holding one entry per CDR3 protein. There are 600,000 to 650,000 distinct CDR3 sequences in the sample; 15% to 20% occur only once, and around 18% lies in the top ten. The same sample was also used in a study of T cells in Graves' hyperthyroidism and ophthalmopathy. That source notes: Stable hyperthyroidism and ophthalmopathy were separated using 13 V-J signatures.

The V call is TRBV27, the J call TRBJ1-2; 9 bases align to TRBD1. The sample was peripheral blood mononuclear cells (PBMCs), taken at new diagnosis, from a patient treated with antithyroid drugs. The TCR sequence derives from a woman aged 30 to 39 with Graves disease. The CDR3: CASRTTTGGAYGYTF. Written as DNA, the CDR3 is TGTGCCAGCAGAACAACGACAGGGGGTGCCTATGGCTACACCTTC.